Shown below are 27 T cell receptor beta chains from a single sample sequenced in a study of T cells after somatic rescue of genetic block. Data came from immunoSEQ multiplex PCR; TCRdb stores just in-frame clones and leaves some out. The table includes tens of thousands of clones, 90% to 97% detected once. Sequencing input: peripheral blood mononuclear cells (PBMCs). These receptors all stem from a child in the first two years of life.

This chain uses TRBV29-1 with TRBJ2-3; no clear D gene. The CDR3 contains 13 residues. Germline V gene sequence: CDR1 SQVTM, CDR2 ANQGSEA. The ends were cut back, 3 bases at V and 1 base at J, with 8 bases in the middle. This CDR3 is CSVDPSGTDTQYF. The CDR3 DNA reads TGCAGCGTTGACCCCAGCGGCACAGATACGCAGTATTTT.

To note about this clone: The same CDR3 is also encoded by other DNA sequences in this sample. The gene calls are TRBV9 and TRBJ2-3; D is unclear. Per germline, CDR1 SGDLS and CDR2 YYNGEE. V was shortened by 0 bases and J by 2 bases, with 7 bases between the two germline ends. This CDR3 has 14 residues. CDR3 in amino acids: CASSVGGTTDTQYF. The CDR3 nucleotides are TGTGCCAGCAGCGTAGGAGGAACCACAGATACGCAGTATTTT.

This rearrangement joins TRBV21-1 to TRBJ1-2. TRBV21-1 is tagged as a pseudogene. This CDR3 spans 13 amino acids. Written as DNA, the CDR3 is TGTGCCAGCACCGGGACCTCTAACTATGGCTACACCTTC. This sequence encodes CASTGTSNYGYTF.

The CDR3: CASSQEGSGVSSYNEQFF. CDR3 DNA: TGCGCCAGCAGCCAAGAAGGTAGCGGGGTTAGCTCCTACAATGAGCAGTTCTTC. The rearrangement uses TRBV4-3 and TRBJ2-1, with 8 bases aligning to TRBD2. Germline V CDR1 and CDR2: LGHNA, YSLEER. J gave up 0 bases and V 0 bases, and 7 bases lay outside the gene matches. The CDR3 is 18 amino acids.

CDR3 residues: CASSLSTSGYEQYF. CDR3 DNA: TGTGCCAGCAGCTTGAGTACTAGCGGCTACGAGCAGTACTTC. This chain uses TRBV7-3 with TRBJ2-7; 8 bases match TRBD2. The CDR3 covers 14 residues. Germline V gene lookup returns CDR1 SGHTA and CDR2 FQGTGA. V gave up 3 bases and J gave up 3 bases; unmatched junction bases: 4.

The V gene is TRBV6-5, the J gene TRBJ1-2; 7 bases are shared with TRBD1. CDR3 length equals 13 residues. The germline V gene encodes CDR1 MNHEY and CDR2 SVGAGI. Trimming took 5 bases from V and 14 from J; bases not matched to a gene: 14. CDR3 sequence: CASSLIRQGLKTF. The DNA for the CDR3 is TGTGCCAGCAGTCTAATTAGACAGGGTCTAAAAACCTTC.

V usage is TRBV28 and J usage is TRBJ2-7; weak D call: TRBD2 (5 bases). Germline V gene sequence: CDR1 MDHEN, CDR2 SYDVKM. The V and J ends lost 5 bases and 3 bases respectively, with 14 bases between them. CDR3 length equals 14 residues. The CDR3 protein is CASSPYPEVYEQYF. The CDR3 nucleotides are TGTGCCAGCAGTCCTTACCCGGAGGTCTACGAGCAGTACTTC.

The chain carries TRBV5-1 and TRBJ1-5; 10 positions agree with TRBD1. With 0 bases clipped from V and 8 bases from J, the junction kept 2 bases outside the gene matches. There are 14 residues in the CDR3. Looked up from germline, CDR1 is SGHRS and CDR2 is YFSETQ. This CDR3 is CASSLGTGGKPQHF. As DNA, the CDR3 is TGCGCCAGCAGCTTGGGGACAGGGGGGAAGCCCCAGCATTTT.

This rearrangement joins TRBV20-1 to TRBJ2-7; D unclear. Germline CDR1 and CDR2: DFQATT and SNEGSKA (reference sequence). The CDR3 has 11 amino acids. V lost 5 bases and J lost 0, with 5 bases in between. Written as DNA, the CDR3 is TGCAGTGCTCCTCTCTCCTACGAGCAGTACTTC. It translates to CSAPLSYEQYF.

This clone was seen just once. This chain connects TRBV19 to TRBJ1-2; D call uncertain. The CDR3 is made up of 11 amino acids. V lost 3 bases, J lost 7 bases, and 6 bases lay in between. Germline CDR1 and CDR2: LNHDA and SQIVND (reference sequence). The CDR3 region is CASSIPSGYTF. The CDR3 nucleotides are TGTGCCAGTAGTATTCCGAGTGGCTACACCTTC.

This chain links TRBV5-8 with TRBJ2-7, with 9 bases fitting TRBD1. The CDR3 has 14 residues. CDR1 is SGHTS and CDR2 is YDEGEE in the germline V gene. With 2 bases clipped from V and 4 bases from J, the junction kept 4 bases outside the gene matches. CDR3 protein: CASSLQGAGYEQYF. Written as DNA, the CDR3 is TGTGCCAGCAGCTTACAGGGGGCGGGATACGAGCAGTACTTC. The variable domain in full, completed from reference TRBV5-8 and TRBJ2-7, reads EAGVTQSPTHLIKTRGQQATLRCSPISGHTSVYWYQQALGLGLQFLLWYDEGEERNRGNFPPRFSGRQFPNYSSELNVNALELEDSALYLCASSLQGAGYEQYFGPGTRLTVT.

This rearrangement joins TRBV7-2 to TRBJ2-7, with D possibly being TRBD2 (6 bases). In germline, CDR1 is SGHTA, CDR2 FQGNSA. Trimming took 4 bases from V and 3 from J, leaving 10 bases between them. This CDR3 contains 13 residues. The CDR3 nucleotides are TGTGCCAGCAGCTCGGGACTTTTCTACGAGCAGTACTTC. Translation: CASSSGLFYEQYF.

The genes are TRBV29-1 and TRBJ1-2; no firm D call. The CDR3 extends over 12 amino acids. Germline V lookup: CDR1 SQVTM, CDR2 ANQGSEA. V shed 4 bases and J shed 4 bases, with 10 bases lying between them. The CDR3 reads CSVGEGGYGYTF. CDR3 DNA: TGCAGCGTTGGGGAGGGTGGCTATGGCTACACCTTC.

V and J are TRBV2 and TRBJ1-2; unclear D gene. V was cut by 4 bases and J by 4 bases, with 13 bases left in between. Germline assignment: CDR1 SNHLY and CDR2 FYNNEI. This CDR3 is built from 14 residues. The CDR3 loop reads CASSVRFPGYGYTF. CDR3 nucleotides: TGTGCCAGCAGTGTTCGGTTCCCTGGCTATGGCTACACCTTC.

The J gene is TRBJ1-2, the V gene TRBV2, with D possibly being TRBD1 (6 bases). Trimming took 6 bases from V and 5 from J, leaving 13 bases between them. Germline lookup yields CDR1 SNHLY and CDR2 FYNNEI. CDR3 size: 13 residues. The CDR3 coding sequence is TGTGCCAGCAGCCCAACAGGGCCATATGGCTACACCTTC. Protein: CASSPTGPYGYTF.

The genes are TRBV7-3 and TRBJ2-3, with TRBD1 as a possible D gene (6 bases). The CDR3 consists of 14 residues. Deletions cut 5 bases from V and 1 base from J, with 10 bases between. Per the germline V gene, CDR1 is SGHTA and CDR2 is FQGTGA. CDR3 region: CASSANRGTDTQYF. The CDR3 DNA sequence: TGTGCCAGCAGCGCCAACAGGGGCACAGATACGCAGTATTTT.

The CDR3 DNA sequence: TGTGCCAGCAGCTTGATGAACACTGAAGCTTTCTTT. Translating it yields CASSLMNTEAFF. The gene calls are TRBV7-2 and TRBJ1-1, with no clear D. The length of the CDR3 is 12 residues. The ends were cut back, 3 bases at V and 0 bases at J, with 2 bases in the middle. Germline V gives CDR1 SGHTA, CDR2 FQGNSA.

V and J are TRBV15 and TRBJ1-6, with TRBD1 as a possible D gene (5 bases). The length of the CDR3 is 14 residues. Germline V gene data show CDR1 as LNHNV and CDR2 as YYDKDF (reference sequence). V was trimmed by 0 bases and J by 5 bases, leaving 5 bases between them. CDR3 loop: CATSRDRDNSPLHF. As DNA, the CDR3 is TGTGCCACCAGCAGAGACAGGGATAATTCACCCCTCCACTTT.

This rearrangement joins TRBV5-4 to TRBJ2-3; 12 bases line up with TRBD2. The CDR3 contains 16 residues. Germline V lookup: CDR1 SGHNT, CDR2 YYREEE (reference sequence). Unmatched junction bases numbered 9, after V lost 4 bases and J lost 6 bases. The CDR3: CASSPKTSGGRDTQYF. In nucleotides, the CDR3 is TGTGCCAGCAGCCCAAAAACTAGCGGGGGGAGGGATACGCAGTATTTT.

The genes are TRBV11-2 and TRBJ2-6, with D perhaps TRBD1 (5 bases). The V end lost 2 bases, the J end lost 2 bases, and 7 bases lay between the germline ends. The CDR3 covers 15 residues. From germline, CDR1 is SGHAT and CDR2 FQNNGV. The CDR3: CASSLSRAGANVLTF. The CDR3 region has the DNA TGTGCCAGCAGCTTAAGCAGGGCTGGGGCCAACGTCCTGACTTTC.

This clone came up once. This chain connects TRBV15 to TRBJ1-4, with TRBD1 identical over 10 bases. Germline V gives CDR1 LNHNV, CDR2 YYDKDF (reference sequence). J gave up 6 bases and V 3 bases, and 1 base lay outside the gene matches. The CDR3 spans 14 residues. The CDR3 protein is CATSRGTGDEKLFF. For the CDR3, the DNA is TGTGCCACCAGCAGGGGGACAGGGGATGAAAAACTGTTTTTT. The variable domain in full, with the rest retrieved from reference TRBV15 and TRBJ1-4, is DAMVIQNPRYQVTQFGKPVTLSCSQTLNHNVMYWYQQKSSQAPKLLFHYYDKDFNNEADTPDNFQSRRPNTSFCFLDIRSPGLGDTAMYLCATSRGTGDEKLFFGSGTQLSVL.

J is TRBJ1-2 and V is TRBV23-1; no firm D call. TRBV23-1 is given ORF status, its function remaining uncertain. The CDR3 sequence is 9 residues long. The V end was cut by 11 bases, the J end by 5 bases, with 6 bases between. CDR3 nucleotide sequence: TGCGCCCTCCCATATGGCTACACCTTC. Translating it yields CALPYGYTF.

This chain joins TRBV19 and TRBJ1-5; perhaps TRBD1 as D (5 bases). Germline loops: CDR1 LNHDA, CDR2 SQIVND (reference sequence). V lost 8 bases, J lost 3 bases, and 14 bases lay in between. CDR3 length: 14 amino acids. The CDR3 nucleotides read TGTGCCAGTGGTGGGGGGGAGATCAATCAGCCCCAGCATTTT. Amino acid sequence: CASGGGEINQPQHF.

The rearrangement joins TRBV13 to TRBJ2-3; 10 nucleotides align to TRBD2. Germline-derived CDR1 and CDR2 are PRHDT and FYEKMQ (reference sequence). V lost 4 bases, J lost 4 bases, and 2 bases stayed unmatched. This CDR3 comprises 14 residues. DNA of the CDR3: TGTGCCAGCAGCTCCGGGACTAGCGCAGATACGCAGTATTTT. Translation gives CASSSGTSADTQYF.

The rearrangement joins TRBV27 to TRBJ1-1; no definite D call. Germline V gene lookup returns CDR1 MNHEY and CDR2 SMNVEV (reference sequence). V gave up 6 bases and J gave up 2 bases, with 10 bases separating them. This CDR3 region has 13 residues. CDR3 amino acids: CASSPRGNTEAFF. Here the CDR3 DNA reads TGTGCCAGCAGCCCTCGGGGTAACACTGAAGCTTTCTTT.

CDR3: CASSSRGPHYEQYF. CDR3 sequence (DNA): TGTGCCAGTAGTTCCCGGGGCCCCCACTACGAGCAGTACTTC. This chain joins TRBV19 and TRBJ2-7; the D gene could be TRBD1 or TRBD2 (5 bases each). Per the germline V gene, CDR1 is LNHDA and CDR2 is SQIVND (reference sequence). The CDR3 runs 14 residues. V was shortened by 5 bases and J by 3 bases, with 14 bases between the two germline ends.

The chain employs TRBV21-1 and TRBJ2-7; the table's D call TRBD2 went unverified against the DNA. TRBV21-1 is described as a pseudogene. The CDR3 length is 16 residues. This CDR3 reads CASSKLNYGSPYEQYF. The CDR3 nucleotides read TGTGCCAGCAGCAAACTTAACTACGGGTCTCCCTACGAGCAGTACTTC.